The rows below give T cell receptor beta chains drawn from one sample of a study of T cell responses to AZD1222 COVID-19 vaccine. The data were produced by immunoSEQ multiplex PCR, yet TCRdb's version contains in-frame clones alone and is incomplete. Here the sample spans about 28,000 clones, about three quarters being singletons. The specimen was peripheral blood, collected on day 0 of AZD1222 vaccination. Receptors were obtained from an adult in good health. CDR3s leave out the opening cysteine and the closing phenylalanine or tryptophan. The order of the fields is J gene, V gene, CDR3 protein.

TRBJ1-1,TRBV5-1,ASSPGTGGTEAF
TRBJ1-1,TRBV2,ASSQGGLTEAF
TRBJ2-3,TRBV18,ASSASGGRSTDTQY
TRBJ1-1,TRBV7-8,ASSLDPHGYTEAF
TRBJ2-1,TRBV9,ASRGPSGVGEQF
TRBJ1-2,TRBV19,ASSPVTSANYGYT
TRBJ2-4,TRBV18,ASSPRNPGQGARMAKNIQY
TRBJ2-3,TRBV28,ASSFLGGGTDTQY
TRBJ1-1,TRBV7-9,ASTFGGAAEAF
TRBJ2-3,TRBV5-6,ASSLALGDADTQY
TRBJ2-7,TRBV28,ASSLGGYEQY
TRBJ1-2,TRBV28,ASSLLAIYGYT
TRBJ1-2,TRBV7-8,ASSLLTQGMGGYT
TRBJ1-5,TRBV4-1,ASSTEYSNQPQH
TRBJ1-1,TRBV11-3,ASSWGVGGSEAF
TRBJ1-6,TRBV11-3,ASSQGRIGTREDSPLH
TRBJ1-3,TRBV30,AWAVFSGNTIY
TRBJ2-3,TRBV5-1,ASSFKTGGDTQY
TRBJ1-3,TRBV27,ASSSEGSDGNTIY
TRBJ1-5,TRBV28,ASLGQGYQPQH
TRBJ1-3,TRBV19,ASSISGTGNTIY
TRBJ2-3,TRBV14,ASSPAGQREIDTQY
TRBJ2-7,TRBV27,ASSLGGQGSEQY
TRBJ2-2,TRBV7-7,ASSPKAGSTGELF
TRBJ1-5,TRBV4-1,ASSQANTGTVGNQPQH
TRBJ2-3,TRBV7-2,ASSLVLGGDADTQY
TRBJ2-6,TRBV5-6,ASSLKRLAGVGANVLT
TRBJ1-2,TRBV7-8,ASSLEVGRAYGYT
TRBJ2-7,TRBV2,ASTLPGQSYEQY
TRBJ1-1,TRBV6-5,ASRRTGGKNTEAF
TRBJ2-7,TRBV6-5,ASSYAGQAYEQY
TRBJ1-5,TRBV7-9,ASSPHSGNNQPQH
TRBJ1-4,TRBV5-1,ASSLSPATNEKLF
TRBJ2-1,TRBV14,ASSQDGLDYNEQF
TRBJ2-7,TRBV21-1,ASSNRIGLH
TRBJ2-5,TRBV21-1,ASSKPTAKETQY
TRBJ2-2,TRBV29-1,SATDRSNTGELF
TRBJ2-2,TRBV5-4,ASSLGSGDNGELF
TRBJ2-5,TRBV25-1,ASRAGWETQY
TRBJ1-3,TRBV19,ASRTDRSGNTIY
TRBJ1-5,TRBV23-1,ASSPRNQPQH